Below, 24 T cell receptor beta chains from the same sample are listed, as sequenced in a study of blood T cell repertoires in COVID-19. Data came from immunoSEQ multiplex PCR; TCRdb stores just in-frame clones and leaves some out. Among around 90,000 clones listed, 75% to 90% were seen once. The sample taken for sequencing was peripheral blood. Receptors originate from a human donor in a cohort sampled during active COVID-19.

V gene TRBV28 combines with J gene TRBJ1-2, with D possibly TRBD1 on 5 matching bases. The V and J ends lost 5 bases and 4 bases respectively, with 20 bases between them. The length of the CDR3 is 16 residues. Looked up from germline, CDR1 is MDHEN and CDR2 is SYDVKM. The CDR3 region is CASSLSTAQAPYGYTF. The CDR3 DNA sequence: TGTGCCAGCAGTCTCTCTACGGCACAGGCACCCTATGGCTACACCTTC.

The V call is TRBV7-3, the J call TRBJ2-1; D unclear. Per the germline V gene, CDR1 is SGHTA and CDR2 is FQGTGA. Trimming left V 2 bases short and J 2 bases short, with 4 bases between. The CDR3 is made up of 13 amino acids. CDR3 nucleotides: TGTGCCAGCAGCTTAGCAGCCTACAATGAGCAGTTCTTC. This encodes CASSLAAYNEQFF.

This clone came up a few times. The chain is built from TRBV24-1 and TRBJ2-1; D might be TRBD1 (5 bases). The V end lost 8 bases, the J end lost 3 bases, and 10 bases lay between the germline ends. The CDR3 runs to 13 residues. CDR1 and CDR2 from the germline V gene are KGHDR and SFDVKD. The CDR3 sequence: CATNRQGYNEQFF. The CDR3 DNA reads as TGTGCCACCAACAGGCAGGGCTACAATGAGCAGTTCTTC.

The chain uses TRBV3-1 (or the pseudogene TRBV3-2) and TRBJ2-7; 8 nucleotides agree with TRBD1. The CDR3 is 14 amino acids. Germline CDR1 reads LGHDT; CDR2 reads YNNKEL (reference sequence). The V gene end was trimmed by 1 base and the J gene end by 2 bases; junction bases not matched to a gene: 1. Here the CDR3 reads CASSQGTGPYEQYF. CDR3 nucleotides: TGTGCCAGCAGCCAAGGGACAGGGCCCTACGAGCAGTACTTC.

The chain carries TRBV19 and TRBJ1-5; 8 positions agree with TRBD1. V lost 5 bases, J lost 1 base, and 4 bases stayed unmatched. The CDR3 loop spans 15 amino acids. Germline V gene sequence: CDR1 LNHDA, CDR2 SQIVND (reference sequence). This chain's CDR3 is CASSDRGGSNQPQHF. In DNA form, the CDR3 reads TGTGCCAGTAGTGACAGGGGAGGGAGCAATCAGCCCCAGCATTTT.

The genes are TRBV11-2 and TRBJ1-1; D might be TRBD1 (5 bases). This CDR3 is 13 amino acids long. Between the trimmed V and J ends, which lost 11 bases and 1 base, there was a span of 14 bases. In germline, CDR1 is SGHAT, CDR2 FQNNGV. CDR3 loop: CALGGDSNTEAFF. CDR3 in DNA: TGTGCCCTCGGGGGGGACTCGAACACTGAAGCTTTCTTT. The variable domain in full, completed from reference TRBV11-2 and TRBJ1-1, reads EAGVAQSPRYKIIEKRQSVAFWCNPISGHATLYWYQQILGQGPKLLIQFQNNGVVDDSQLPKDRFSAERLKGVDSTLKIQPAKLEDSAVYLCALGGDSNTEAFFGQGTRLTVV.

This clone was seen more than once but under ten times. The genes are TRBV5-1 and TRBJ2-7; 9 nucleotides line up with TRBD2. V shed 0 bases, J shed 3 bases, and the junction held 4 bases outside the gene matches. The CDR3 has 15 residues. The germline gives CDR1 SGHRS, CDR2 YFSETQ. CDR3 nucleotides: TGCGCCAGCAGCTTGGTCGCTAGCGGGGACTACGAGCAGTACTTC. Encoded protein: CASSLVASGDYEQYF. Complete variable domain (other parts from reference TRBV5-1 and TRBJ2-7): KAGVTQTPRYLIKTRGQQVTLSCSPISGHRSVSWYQQTPGQGLQFLFEYFSETQRNKGNFPGRFSGRQFSNSRSEMNVSTLELGDSALYLCASSLVASGDYEQYFGPGTRLTVT.

This chain uses TRBV6-2 or TRBV6-3 with TRBJ1-4; possible D gene TRBD1, 6 bases. Per the germline V gene, CDR1 is MNHEY and CDR2 is SVGEGT. Trimming took off 2 bases at V and 8 bases at J, with 15 bases between the two ends. This CDR3 has 15 residues. The CDR3 spells CASSYNTGFMEKLFF. The DNA for the CDR3 is TGTGCCAGCAGTTACAACACAGGGTTTATGGAAAAACTGTTTTTT.

The chain recombines TRBV9 with TRBJ2-5; 10 bases agree with TRBD1. Germline V gene sequence: CDR1 SGDLS, CDR2 YYNGEE. The length of the CDR3 is 15 residues. Trimming removed 4 bases from V and 5 bases from J; junction bases left unmatched: 8. CDR3 protein: CASSSRTGGRETQYF. The DNA of the CDR3 is TGTGCCAGCAGCTCCCGGACAGGGGGAAGGGAGACCCAGTACTTC. The full variable domain, rest sourced from reference TRBV9 and TRBJ2-5, is DSGVTQTPKHLITATGQRVTLRCSPRSGDLSVYWYQQSLDQGLQFLIQYYNGEERAKGNILERFSAQQFPDLHSELNLSSLELGDSALYFCASSSRTGGRETQYFGPGTRLLVL.

V gene TRBV27 combines with J gene TRBJ2-7, with TRBD2 matching 10 bases. The CDR3 covers 16 residues. The germline gives CDR1 MNHEY, CDR2 SMNVEV (reference sequence). V gave up 3 bases and J gave up 3 bases; unmatched junction bases: 8. The CDR3 bases are TGTGCCAGCAGTTTGCGGGGGCTAGCGGGAGTCTACGAGCAGTACTTC. Translating gives CASSLRGLAGVYEQYF.

J is TRBJ2-7 and V is TRBV29-1, with D possibly TRBD1 on 6 matching bases. The V gene lost 4 bases and the J gene lost 6 bases, with 16 bases spanning the gap. CDR1 is SQVTM, CDR2 ANQGSEA, per germline. The CDR3 is 13 residues long. In DNA form, the CDR3 reads TGCAGCGTTGGAGGGGGAGCTAGGAGCGAGCAGTACTTC. Protein: CSVGGGARSEQYF.

This rearrangement joins TRBV3-1 (or the pseudogene TRBV3-2) to TRBJ2-7; 8 nucleotides agree with TRBD1. This CDR3 spans 15 amino acids. J lost 2 bases, V lost 4 bases, and 7 bases had no gene match. Germline CDR1 LGHDT, CDR2 YNNKEL (reference sequence). The CDR3 DNA follows: TGTGCCAGCAGCCGAGACAGGGGATCCACCTACGAGCAGTACTTC. This gives the protein CASSRDRGSTYEQYF.

The chain recombines TRBV11-2 with TRBJ1-6; possible D gene TRBD1, 6 bases. The CDR3 extends over 14 amino acids. Trimming removed 5 bases from V and 5 bases from J, with 10 bases in between. Germline V gene lookup returns CDR1 SGHAT and CDR2 FQNNGV. CDR3 nucleotide sequence: TGTGCCAGCAGCCCCCGGACAGATAATTCACCCCTCCACTTT. Amino acid sequence: CASSPRTDNSPLHF. The full variable domain, rest sourced from reference TRBV11-2 and TRBJ1-6, is EAGVAQSPRYKIIEKRQSVAFWCNPISGHATLYWYQQILGQGPKLLIQFQNNGVVDDSQLPKDRFSAERLKGVDSTLKIQPAKLEDSAVYLCASSPRTDNSPLHFGNGTRLTVT.

The gene calls are TRBV19 and TRBJ1-2; 9 bases are shared with TRBD1. The CDR3 totals 15 residues. The V segment lost 4 bases and the J segment 3 bases; nucleotides outside the gene matches: 6. Germline values: CDR1 LNHDA, CDR2 SQIVND (reference sequence). The CDR3 DNA reads as TGTGCCAGTAGTAAAACAGGGGGCACAGACTATGGCTACACCTTC. Its protein product is CASSKTGGTDYGYTF.

This chain connects TRBV7-3 to TRBJ2-6; a possible D gene is TRBD1 (7 bases). This CDR3 has 17 residues. V was clipped by 5 bases and J by 3 bases, with 17 bases between them. Germline lookup yields CDR1 SGHTA and CDR2 FQGTGA. CDR3 loop: CASSAGGGGLGANVLTF. CDR3 nucleotide sequence: TGTGCCAGCAGCGCTGGTGGAGGGGGCCTTGGGGCCAACGTCCTGACTTTC.

The J gene is TRBJ1-1, the V gene TRBV6-5; D is ambiguous. Germline-derived CDR1 and CDR2 are MNHEY and SVGAGI. The CDR3 totals 13 residues. V shed 6 bases and J shed 2 bases, with 10 bases lying between them. CDR3 amino acids: CASRRGLNTEAFF. In nucleotides, the CDR3 is TGTGCCAGCAGACGCGGACTAAACACTGAAGCTTTCTTT.

This chain uses TRBV2 with TRBJ1-1; D call uncertain. CDR1 SNHLY and CDR2 FYNNEI come from the germline V gene. V lost 7 bases to trimming and J lost 3 bases, with 12 bases between them. This CDR3 is 13 amino acids long. The CDR3 reads CASKFRGDTEAFF. The DNA for the CDR3 is TGTGCCAGCAAATTCCGGGGAGACACTGAAGCTTTCTTT. Using reference TRBV2 and TRBJ1-1 for the parts outside the CDR3, the full variable domain is EPEVTQTPSHQVTQMGQEVILRCVPISNHLYFYWYRQILGQKVEFLVSFYNNEISEKSEIFDDQFSVERPDGSNFTLKIRSTKLEDSAMYFCASKFRGDTEAFFGQGTRLTVV.

This clone appeared a few times. The chain joins TRBV24-1 to TRBJ1-5, with 7 positions matching TRBD1. Germline trimming cut 3 bases from V and 5 bases from J; bases unmatched to any gene: 0. Germline V CDR1 and CDR2: KGHDR, SFDVKD. This CDR3 is 13 amino acids long. The CDR3 sequence is CATSDGTDQPQHF. CDR3 DNA sequence: TGTGCCACCAGTGATGGGACAGATCAGCCCCAGCATTTT.

V gene TRBV12-3 or TRBV12-4 combines with J gene TRBJ2-1; 12 bases agree with TRBD2. The CDR3 length is 13 residues. Germline trimming cut 5 bases from V and 9 bases from J; bases unmatched to any gene: 2. The CDR3 region is CASSRTSGIEQFF. CDR3 nucleotides: TGTGCCAGCAGTCGGACTAGCGGGATTGAGCAGTTCTTC.

This sequence joins TRBV30 and TRBJ1-1; D gene uncertain. Trimming stripped 8 bases from V and 1 base from J, with 8 bases between. The CDR3 length is 11 residues. Germline CDR1 is GTSNPN and CDR2 is SVGIG (reference sequence). CDR3 DNA sequence: TGTGCCCTCAGAAGGAACACTGAAGCTTTCTTT. It encodes CALRRNTEAFF.

A single count supports this clone. V is TRBV30 and J is TRBJ2-1; 8 nucleotides agree with TRBD1. This CDR3 comprises 11 residues. The junction had 4 bases not matched to a gene; V was cut back by 5 bases and J by 10 bases. Germline V gives CDR1 GTSNPN, CDR2 SVGIG (reference sequence). The CDR3 region has the DNA TGTGCCTGGGGACAGGGTGGAGAGCAGTTCTTC. Its translation: CAWGQGGEQFF.

V gene TRBV6-9 combines with J gene TRBJ2-7; D is possibly TRBD2 (6 bases). The CDR3 extends over 14 amino acids. V dropped 4 bases and J dropped 0 bases, with 10 bases sitting between them. Germline CDR1 MNHGY, CDR2 SVAAGI. This chain's CDR3 is CASSSTGSSYEQYF. In DNA, the CDR3 is TGTGCCAGCAGTTCAACCGGGAGCTCCTACGAGCAGTACTTC.

The chain joins TRBV5-1 to TRBJ1-1; weak D call: TRBD1 (6 bases). The ends were cut back, 0 bases at V and 4 bases at J, with 13 bases in the middle. This CDR3 comprises 15 residues. Germline V gene sequence: CDR1 SGHRS, CDR2 YFSETQ. The CDR3 protein is CASSLGGTTGTEAFF. The CDR3 DNA is TGCGCCAGCAGCTTGGGGGGGACAACGGGCACTGAAGCTTTCTTT.

V and J are TRBV2 and TRBJ1-1; TRBD1 might be the D (6 bases). CDR3 length: 15 amino acids. V was pared by 2 bases and J by 4 bases, with 14 bases between. Germline V CDR1 and CDR2: SNHLY, FYNNEI. CDR3 nucleotide sequence: TGTGCCAGCAGTGAATCGGTGGGCAGGGGCACTGAAGCTTTCTTT. Its protein product is CASSESVGRGTEAFF. The variable domain in full, completed from reference TRBV2 and TRBJ1-1, reads EPEVTQTPSHQVTQMGQEVILRCVPISNHLYFYWYRQILGQKVEFLVSFYNNEISEKSEIFDDQFSVERPDGSNFTLKIRSTKLEDSAMYFCASSESVGRGTEAFFGQGTRLTVV.